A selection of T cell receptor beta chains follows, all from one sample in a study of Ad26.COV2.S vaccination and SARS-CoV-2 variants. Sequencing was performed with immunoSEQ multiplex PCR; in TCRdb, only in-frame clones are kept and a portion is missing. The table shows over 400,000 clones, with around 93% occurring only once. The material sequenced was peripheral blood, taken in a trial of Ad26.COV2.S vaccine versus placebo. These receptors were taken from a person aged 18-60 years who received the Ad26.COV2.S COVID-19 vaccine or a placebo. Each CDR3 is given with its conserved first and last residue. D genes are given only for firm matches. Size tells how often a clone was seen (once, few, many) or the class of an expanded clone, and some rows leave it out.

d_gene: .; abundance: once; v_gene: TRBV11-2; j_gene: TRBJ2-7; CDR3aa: CASRLGGHEQYF; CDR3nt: TGTGCCAGCCGGCTCGGGGGTCACGAGCAGTACTTC
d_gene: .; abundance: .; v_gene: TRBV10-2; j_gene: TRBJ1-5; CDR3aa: CASSEWGGDQPQHF; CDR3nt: TGCGCCAGCAGTGAATGGGGAGGGGATCAGCCCCAGCATTTT
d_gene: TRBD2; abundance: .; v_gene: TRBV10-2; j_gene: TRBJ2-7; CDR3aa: CASRVGGSYEQYF; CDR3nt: TGCGCCAGCAGGGTGGGGGGGTCCTACGAGCAGTACTTC
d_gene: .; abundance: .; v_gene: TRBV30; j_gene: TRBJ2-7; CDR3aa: CAWSGTASSYEQYF; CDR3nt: TGTGCCTGGAGTGGGACAGCTTCTTCCTACGAGCAGTACTTC
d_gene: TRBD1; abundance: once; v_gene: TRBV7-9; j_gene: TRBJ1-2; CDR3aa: CASSSSGGAYGYTF; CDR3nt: TGTGCCAGCAGCTCCTCAGGGGGCGCCTATGGCTACACCTTC
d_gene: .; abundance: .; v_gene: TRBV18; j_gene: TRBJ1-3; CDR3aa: CASSTTPGTNSGNTIYF; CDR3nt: TGTGCCAGCTCAACCACCCCCGGCACTAACTCTGGAAACACCATATATTTT
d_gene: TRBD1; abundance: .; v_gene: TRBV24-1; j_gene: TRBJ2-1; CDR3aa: CATSELSGQGRNEQFF; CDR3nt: TGTGCCACCAGTGAACTCTCGGGACAGGGGAGGAATGAGCAGTTCTTC
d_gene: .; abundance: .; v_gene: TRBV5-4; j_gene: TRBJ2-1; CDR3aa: CASSLSDNEQFF; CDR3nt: TGTGCCAGCAGCCTAAGCGACAATGAGCAGTTCTTC
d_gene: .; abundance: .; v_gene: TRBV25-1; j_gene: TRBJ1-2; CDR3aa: CASSELWTSNYGYTF; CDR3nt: TGTGCCAGCAGTGAATTATGGACCTCTAACTATGGCTACACCTTC
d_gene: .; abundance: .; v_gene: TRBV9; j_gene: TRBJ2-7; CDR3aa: CASSVKAGFSYEQYF; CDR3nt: TGTGCCAGCAGCGTAAAGGCGGGGTTCTCCTACGAGCAGTACTTC
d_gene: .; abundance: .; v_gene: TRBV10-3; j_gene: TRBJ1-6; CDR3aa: CAISELGSSYNSPLHF; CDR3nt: TGTGCCATCAGTGAGCTAGGGAGCTCCTATAATTCACCCCTCCACTTT
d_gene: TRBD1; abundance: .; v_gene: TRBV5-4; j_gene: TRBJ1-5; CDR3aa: CASRTVLGQYSNQPQHF; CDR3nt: TGTGCCAGCAGGACAGTACTGGGACAGTATAGCAATCAGCCCCAGCATTTT
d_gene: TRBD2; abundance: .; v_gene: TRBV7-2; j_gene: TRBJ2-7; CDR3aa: CASSLQGPSGGAEQYF; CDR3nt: TGTGCCAGCAGCTTACAGGGGCCTAGCGGGGGGGCCGAGCAGTACTTC
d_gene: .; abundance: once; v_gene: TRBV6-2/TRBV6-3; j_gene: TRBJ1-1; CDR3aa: CASSLTERTEAFF; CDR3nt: TGTGCCAGCAGTTTAACGGAACGCACTGAAGCTTTCTTT
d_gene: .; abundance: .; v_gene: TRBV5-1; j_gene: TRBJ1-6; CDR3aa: CASSLVVSNSYNSPLHF; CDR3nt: TGCGCCAGCAGCTTGGTGGTCAGCAACTCCTATAATTCACCCCTCCACTTT
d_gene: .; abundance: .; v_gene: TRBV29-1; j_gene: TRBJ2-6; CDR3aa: CSVEGNSGANVLTF; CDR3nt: TGCAGCGTTGAAGGTAACTCTGGGGCCAACGTCCTGACTTTC
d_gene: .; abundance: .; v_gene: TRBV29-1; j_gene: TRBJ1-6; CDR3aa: CSVAWVWGGRYNSPLHF; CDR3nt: TGCAGCGTCGCGTGGGTGTGGGGGGGCCGATATAATTCACCCCTCCACTTT
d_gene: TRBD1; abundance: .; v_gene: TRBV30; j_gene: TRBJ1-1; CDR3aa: CAWISGGGLDAFF; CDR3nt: TGTGCCTGGATTTCAGGGGGCGGGTTGGATGCTTTCTTT
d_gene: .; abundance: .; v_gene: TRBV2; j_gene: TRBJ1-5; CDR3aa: CASHEEGDSNQPQHF; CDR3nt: TGTGCCAGCCACGAGGAGGGAGATAGCAATCAGCCCCAGCATTTT
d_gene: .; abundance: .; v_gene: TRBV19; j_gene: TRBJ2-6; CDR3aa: CASSSQGSGANVLTF; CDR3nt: TGTGCCAGTAGTTCCCAGGGTAGTGGGGCCAACGTCCTGACTTTC
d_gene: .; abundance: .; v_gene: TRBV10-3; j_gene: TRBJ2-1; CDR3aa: CAINPGSSYNEQFF; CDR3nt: TGTGCCATCAACCCCGGAAGCTCCTACAATGAGCAGTTCTTC
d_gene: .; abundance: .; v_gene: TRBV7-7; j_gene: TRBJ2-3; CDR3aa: CASSRLDSGTDTQYF; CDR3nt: TGTGCCAGCAGTCGACTGGACAGTGGCACAGATACGCAGTATTTT
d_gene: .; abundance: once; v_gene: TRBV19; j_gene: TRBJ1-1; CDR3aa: CASSTPNGGNTEAFF; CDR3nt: TGTGCCAGTAGTACCCCTAACGGGGGGAACACTGAAGCTTTCTTT
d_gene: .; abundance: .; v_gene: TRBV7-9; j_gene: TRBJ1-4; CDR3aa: CASSLGVQLDEKLFF; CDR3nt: TGTGCCAGCAGCTTAGGGGTTCAACTCGATGAAAAACTGTTTTTT
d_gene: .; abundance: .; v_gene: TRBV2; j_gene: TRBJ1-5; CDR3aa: CASSEGDSNQPQHF; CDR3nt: TGTGCCAGCAGTGAAGGTGATAGCAATCAGCCCCAGCATTTT
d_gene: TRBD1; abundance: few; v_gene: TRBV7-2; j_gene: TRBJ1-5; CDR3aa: CASSHLLDRDNQPQHF; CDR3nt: TGTGCCAGCAGCCACCTGTTAGACAGGGACAATCAGCCCCAGCATTTT
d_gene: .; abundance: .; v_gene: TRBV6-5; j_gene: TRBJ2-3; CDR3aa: CASSYSYTDTQYF; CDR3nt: TGTGCCAGCAGTTACAGTTACACAGATACGCAGTATTTT
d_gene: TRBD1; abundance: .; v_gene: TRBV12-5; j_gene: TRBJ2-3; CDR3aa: CASGRGQASTDTQYF; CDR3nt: TGTGCTAGTGGCCGGGGACAGGCTAGCACAGATACGCAGTATTTT
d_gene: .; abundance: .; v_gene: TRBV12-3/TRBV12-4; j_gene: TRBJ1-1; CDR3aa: CASSYDRAFF; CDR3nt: TGTGCCAGCAGTTACGACAGAGCTTTCTTT
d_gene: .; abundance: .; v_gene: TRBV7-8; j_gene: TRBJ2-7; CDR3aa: CASRIGYEQYF; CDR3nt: TGTGCCAGCAGGATCGGCTACGAGCAGTACTTC
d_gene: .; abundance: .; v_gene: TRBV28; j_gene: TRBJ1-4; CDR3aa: CASSYREKLFF; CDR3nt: TGTGCCAGCAGTTATCGTGAAAAACTGTTTTTT
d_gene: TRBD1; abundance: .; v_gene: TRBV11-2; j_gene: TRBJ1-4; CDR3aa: CASSVTGATNEKLFF; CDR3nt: TGTGCCAGCAGCGTAACAGGGGCAACTAATGAAAAACTGTTTTTT
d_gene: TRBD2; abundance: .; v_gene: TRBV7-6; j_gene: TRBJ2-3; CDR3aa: CASSRERGGWEGPDTQYF; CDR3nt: TGTGCCAGCAGCCGCGAGAGAGGAGGGTGGGAGGGCCCAGATACGCAGTATTTT
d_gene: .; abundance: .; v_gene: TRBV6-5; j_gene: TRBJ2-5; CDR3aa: CASSFLGRTSEFVQYF; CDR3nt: TGTGCCAGCAGTTTCCTTGGTAGAACATCGGAGTTTGTCCAGTACTTC
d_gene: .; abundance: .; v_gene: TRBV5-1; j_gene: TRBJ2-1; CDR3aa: CASSLEVRSFYNEQFF; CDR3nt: TGCGCCAGCAGCTTGGAGGTCAGGTCCTTCTACAATGAGCAGTTCTTC
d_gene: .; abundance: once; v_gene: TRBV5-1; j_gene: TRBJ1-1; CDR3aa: CASSPRTPGSRYTEAFF; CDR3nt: TGCGCCAGCAGCCCAAGGACCCCGGGGAGTAGGTACACTGAAGCTTTCTTT
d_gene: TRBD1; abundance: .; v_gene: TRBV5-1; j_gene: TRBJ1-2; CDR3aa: CASSRTGDGYGYTF; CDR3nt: TGCGCCAGCAGCCGTACAGGGGACGGGTATGGCTACACCTTC
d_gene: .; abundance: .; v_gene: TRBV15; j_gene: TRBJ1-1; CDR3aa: CATSRAENTEAFF; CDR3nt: TGTGCCACCAGCAGGGCAGAGAACACTGAAGCTTTCTTT
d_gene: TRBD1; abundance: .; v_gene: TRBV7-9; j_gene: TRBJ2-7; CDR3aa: CASSRPRQGESYEQYF; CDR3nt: TGTGCCAGCAGCCGGCCTAGACAGGGAGAATCCTACGAGCAGTACTTC
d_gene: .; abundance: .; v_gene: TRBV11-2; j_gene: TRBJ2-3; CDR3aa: CASSLDRGGPDTQYF; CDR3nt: TGTGCCAGCAGCTTAGATCGTGGGGGCCCAGATACGCAGTATTTT
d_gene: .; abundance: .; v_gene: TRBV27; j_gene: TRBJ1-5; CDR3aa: CASSLGGPYQPQHF; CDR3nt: TGTGCCAGCAGTCTGGGGGGACCTTATCAGCCCCAGCATTTT
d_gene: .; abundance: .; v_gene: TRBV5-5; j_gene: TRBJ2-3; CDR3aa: CASSLGRGPNTQYF; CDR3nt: TGTGCCAGCAGCTTGGGTCGGGGACCGAATACGCAGTATTTT
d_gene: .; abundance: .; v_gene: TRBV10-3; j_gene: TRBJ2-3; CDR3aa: CAISAPDTQYF; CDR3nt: TGTGCCATCAGTGCCCCAGATACGCAGTATTTT
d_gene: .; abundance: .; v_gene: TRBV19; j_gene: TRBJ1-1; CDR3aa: CASSWGNSATEAFF; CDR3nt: TGTGCCAGTAGTTGGGGGAATTCTGCCACTGAAGCTTTCTTT
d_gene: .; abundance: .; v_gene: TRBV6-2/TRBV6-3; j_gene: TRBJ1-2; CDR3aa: CASSGAYYGYTF; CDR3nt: TGTGCCAGCAGTGGCGCTTACTATGGCTACACCTTC
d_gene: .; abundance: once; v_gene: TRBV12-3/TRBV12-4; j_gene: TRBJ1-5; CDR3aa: CASSWGVNQPQHF; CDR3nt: TGTGCCAGCAGCTGGGGGGTCAATCAGCCCCAGCATTTT
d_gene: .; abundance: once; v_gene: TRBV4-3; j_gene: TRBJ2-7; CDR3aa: CASSQDSRFHEVSF; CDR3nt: TGCGCCAGCAGCCAAGATTCTCGATTCCATGAGGTATCGTTC
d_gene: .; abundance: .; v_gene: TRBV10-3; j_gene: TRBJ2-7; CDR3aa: CAISEDYEQYF; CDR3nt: TGTGCCATCAGTGAAGACTACGAGCAGTACTTC
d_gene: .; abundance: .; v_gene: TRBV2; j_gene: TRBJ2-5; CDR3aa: CASSEGIATFIKTQYF; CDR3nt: TGTGCCAGCAGTGAAGGAATAGCGACCTTTATAAAGACCCAGTACTTC
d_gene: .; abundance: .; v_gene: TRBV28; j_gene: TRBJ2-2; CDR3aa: CASSSRPSKINTGELFF; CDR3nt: TGTGCCAGCAGTTCTAGACCTAGCAAGATAAACACCGGGGAGCTGTTTTTT